The next 13 T cell receptor beta chains were all read from a single sample in a study of identical twins. TCRdb re-called the 5' RACE reads with MiXCR, one entry per CDR3 protein. Here the sample spans 450,000 or so distinct CDR3 sequences, less than 20% being singletons. Material: naive T cells sorted from blood. The receptors originated from a man over 45 in good health.

This clonotype was counted ten times or more. The J gene is TRBJ1-1, the V gene TRBV4-3; D unresolved. Per germline, CDR1 LGHNA and CDR2 YSLEER. The ends were cut back, 0 bases at V and 5 bases at J, with 19 bases in the middle. The CDR3 length is 17 residues. CDR3 sequence (DNA): TGCGCCAGCAGCCAAGATTTAGGTCTTACCTCCCTAACTGAAGCTTTCTTT. Protein: CASSQDLGLTSLTEAFF.

V usage is TRBV3-1 and J usage is TRBJ1-2; perhaps TRBD1 as D (5 bases). This CDR3 has 18 amino acids. In germline, CDR1 is LGHDT, CDR2 YNNKEL (reference sequence). Trimming removed 1 base at V and 2 bases at J, with 20 bases between. Here the CDR3 reads CASSQVGSRDDSNYGYTF. Written as DNA, the CDR3 is TGTGCCAGCAGCCAAGTAGGAAGCAGGGACGATTCAAACTATGGCTACACCTTC.

At least ten counts were recorded for this clonotype. The chain couples TRBV12-3 or TRBV12-4 to TRBJ2-7; 10 bases align to TRBD1. There are 16 residues in the CDR3. The V gene end was trimmed by 5 bases and the J gene end by 2 bases; junction bases not matched to a gene: 9. The CDR3, as DNA: TGTGCCAGCAGTCCCCACGCCGGGACAGGGGCCTACGAGCAGTACTTC. This gives the protein CASSPHAGTGAYEQYF.

This clonotype was detected many times. The genes are TRBV20-1 and TRBJ2-1, with TRBD2 matching 15 bases. CDR1 and CDR2 (germline): DFQATT, SNEGSKA (reference sequence). The junction had 9 bases not matched to a gene; V was cut back by 7 bases and J by 8 bases. The CDR3 runs 15 residues. The CDR3: CSVPPGLAGGDEQFF. The CDR3 DNA sequence: TGCAGTGTTCCTCCGGGACTAGCGGGGGGAGATGAGCAGTTCTTC.

This chain uses TRBV28 with TRBJ2-5, with D perhaps matching TRBD2 (6 bases). The CDR3 is 14 amino acids. Trimming cost V 5 bases and J 3 bases, with 13 bases left between them. CDR1 is MDHEN, CDR2 SYDVKM, per germline. CDR3: CASSRRDLKETQYF. In DNA, the CDR3 is TGTGCCAGCAGTCGCCGGGACTTAAAAGAGACCCAGTACTTC.

This clonotype was observed a few times. V gene TRBV20-1 combines with J gene TRBJ1-5; maybe TRBD1 (5 bases). Germline V gene sequence: CDR1 DFQATT, CDR2 SNEGSKA (reference sequence). Trimming removed 5 bases at V and 2 bases at J, with 13 bases between. The CDR3 covers 14 residues. CDR3 coding DNA: TGCAGTGCTGCCGTGGGGCGAGGCAATCAGCCCCAGCATTTT. It yields the protein CSAAVGRGNQPQHF.

This clonotype was observed many times. The CDR3, as DNA: TGCGCCAGCAGCCCTCCGACAGGGGGCCAAGAGACCCAGTACTTC. As protein: CASSPPTGGQETQYF. The chain carries TRBV5-1 and TRBJ2-5; TRBD1 agrees at 9 bases. Germline-derived CDR1 and CDR2 are SGHRS and YFSETQ. The trim removed 4 bases at V and 1 base at J, leaving 5 bases unmatched. This CDR3 contains 15 residues.

This clonotype showed up many times. V is TRBV29-1 and J is TRBJ2-1; 8 positions agree with TRBD1. This CDR3 comprises 14 residues. Germline V gene sequence: CDR1 SQVTM, CDR2 ANQGSEA. V lost 7 bases to trimming and J lost 0 bases; unmatched junction nucleotides: 5. CDR3 in amino acids: CSGLDRGSYNEQFF. The CDR3 DNA reads as TGCAGCGGCCTTGACAGGGGCTCCTACAATGAGCAGTTCTTC.

This clonotype appeared a few times. The chain carries TRBV19 and TRBJ2-1; unclear D gene. This CDR3 is built from 16 residues. The V end lost 1 base, the J end lost 4 bases, and 14 bases lay between the germline ends. CDR1 and CDR2 (germline): LNHDA, SQIVND (reference sequence). This chain's CDR3 is CASSIGSGRFYNEQFF. CDR3 sequence (DNA): TGTGCCAGTAGTATAGGTTCAGGACGTTTTTACAATGAGCAGTTCTTC.

There are many counts of this clonotype. This chain connects TRBV12-3 or TRBV12-4 to TRBJ2-3; a weak D match, TRBD1 (5 bases). The CDR3 has 16 amino acids. Trimming stripped 6 bases from V and 1 base from J, with 17 bases between. DNA of the CDR3: TGTGCCAGCAGGCAATGGCAGGGTGACGGCACAGATACGCAGTATTTT. The encoded protein is CASRQWQGDGTDTQYF.

This clonotype came up a few times. This chain connects TRBV7-2 to TRBJ2-7; no reliable D call. Germline V gene sequence: CDR1 SGHTA, CDR2 FQGNSA. V lost 2 bases, J lost 2 bases, and 10 bases lay in between. This CDR3 spans 14 amino acids. In DNA form, the CDR3 reads TGTGCCAGCAGCTTAACGGGTCTCCCCTACGAGCAGTACTTC. It is translated as CASSLTGLPYEQYF.

This chain joins TRBV28 and TRBJ2-1; no reliable D call. There are 16 residues in the CDR3. Per the germline V gene, CDR1 is MDHEN and CDR2 is SYDVKM. V lost 4 bases and J 8 bases, leaving 21 bases between the germline ends. Here the CDR3 reads CASSSLWQPAIDEQFF. The CDR3 bases are TGTGCCAGCAGTTCCCTTTGGCAGCCGGCAATCGATGAGCAGTTCTTC. Combining the CDR3 with reference TRBV28 and TRBJ2-1 gives the whole variable domain DVKVTQSSRYLVKRTGEKVFLECVQDMDHENMFWYRQDPGLGLRLIYFSYDVKMKEKGDIPEGYSVSREKKERFSLILESASTNQTSMYLCASSSLWQPAIDEQFFGPGTRLTVL.

The chain couples TRBV6-1 to TRBJ1-6, with D unclear. From germline, CDR1 is MNHNS and CDR2 SASEGT. This CDR3 contains 14 residues. V was shortened by 6 bases and J by 4 bases, with 10 bases between the two germline ends. The CDR3 protein is CASSTVGYNSPLHF. In nucleotides, the CDR3 is TGTGCCAGCAGCACAGTCGGGTATAATTCACCCCTCCACTTT.